These T cell receptor beta chains were read from a single sample in a study of beta chain features in type 1 diabetes. Some clones are missing from TCRdb's copy, which holds only in-frame ones; the method was immunoSEQ multiplex PCR. The table has 200,000 to 250,000 clones, roughly 11% seen once. Sample: central memory CD4+ T cells from blood. These receptors originate from a man aged 18 to 35 in good health. CDR3s leave out the opening cysteine and the closing phenylalanine or tryptophan. D genes are given only for firm matches. Clone sizes are given selectively: once, few, many, or a class where the clone is expanded.

TRBD1,few,TRBV12-5,TRBJ1-1,ASGLGQGNTEAF
TRBD1,few,TRBV19,TRBJ2-1,ASSNHRGEDEQF
TRBD2,-,TRBV25-1,TRBJ2-5,ASRPGLAGETQY
TRBD2,-,TRBV11-2,TRBJ2-1,ASSLESTSVYNEQF
-,-,TRBV7-2,TRBJ2-1,ASIPRVEQF
-,-,TRBV28,TRBJ2-3,ASRVRSLDTQY
-,-,TRBV9,-,ASSERERPNYEQY
-,-,TRBV2,TRBJ2-3,ASKGFRGGDTQY
TRBD1,-,TRBV25-1,TRBJ1-5,ASSEGQVGYQPQH
-,few,TRBV29-1,TRBJ2-3,SGPRQPRTPDTQY
-,few,TRBV4-3,TRBJ2-3,ASSQEGAGITDTQY
TRBD1,few,TRBV5-1,TRBJ2-3,ASSWDRGKDTQY
-,-,TRBV4-2,TRBJ1-1,ASSQDLHANTEAF
-,-,TRBV6-1,TRBJ2-4,ASSGLGSMAKNIQY
-,-,TRBV7-9,TRBJ2-2,ASSLGEGTGELF
TRBD2,few,TRBV30,TRBJ2-3,AWSVWLAGSDTQY
TRBD1,-,TRBV2,TRBJ1-5,ASRRQGNQPQH
-,few,TRBV11-1,TRBJ2-7,ASSSPAGELNEQY
TRBD1,-,TRBV29-1,TRBJ1-4,SVESGTGGEKLF
TRBD2,-,TRBV19,TRBJ2-1,ASSIDAGGYEQF
-,few,TRBV6-5,TRBJ2-1,ASSYGGAINEQF
-,few,TRBV18,TRBJ2-4,ASSPPELAKNIQY
TRBD1,few,TRBV15,TRBJ1-5,ATSKGQGAWPQH
-,-,TRBV7-9,TRBJ2-4,ASSLGQEGDIQY
-,few,TRBV27,TRBJ2-2,ASSLQDGELF
TRBD1,few,TRBV30,TRBJ1-5,AWSGTGQQPQH
TRBD2,once,TRBV5-4,TRBJ2-3,ASSEPGLAGAIPTDTQY
-,many,TRBV5-6,TRBJ2-7,ASSTGTYTYEQY
-,-,TRBV7-2,TRBJ1-1,ATGRGNTEAF